The 27 T cell receptor beta chains reported below all come from one sample, sequenced in a study of T cell responses to AZD1222 COVID-19 vaccine. The data were produced by immunoSEQ multiplex PCR, yet TCRdb's version contains in-frame clones alone and is incomplete. This table holds about 140,000 clones, about 92% found once. The specimen comprised peripheral blood, sampled on day 0 of AZD1222 vaccination. These receptor sequences come from an adult in good health.

In nucleotides, the CDR3 is TGCGCCAGCAGCCAAGATTGGACAGGGCGTAAGGCGAACACCGGGGAGCTGTTTTTT. Translating gives CASSQDWTGRKANTGELFF. The chain couples TRBV4-1 to TRBJ2-2, with TRBD1 matching over 8 bases. Germline CDR1 is MGHRA and CDR2 is YSYEKL. The CDR3 consists of 19 residues. Trimming took 0 bases from V and 0 from J; bases not matched to a gene: 9.

V is TRBV4-1 and J is TRBJ2-1; maybe TRBD2 (5 bases). V shed 1 base and J shed 8 bases, with 9 bases lying between them. The length of the CDR3 is 13 residues. From germline, CDR1 is MGHRA and CDR2 YSYEKL. The DNA of the CDR3 is TGCGCCAGCAGCCAAGCGGGATTTTATGAGCAGTTCTTC. This sequence encodes CASSQAGFYEQFF.

This clone was detected only a few times. This chain joins TRBV3-1 (or the pseudogene TRBV3-2) and TRBJ2-3, with 10 bases matching TRBD2. V lost 1 base, J lost 12 bases, and 1 base stayed unmatched. Germline CDR1 reads LGHDT; CDR2 reads YNNKEL (reference sequence). This CDR3 has 12 residues. The CDR3 region has the DNA TGTGCCAGCAGCCAAGGACTAGCGGGCCAGTATTTT. Its protein is CASSQGLAGQYF.

On this clone itself: Other nucleotide sequences from this sample produce the same CDR3. The chain couples TRBV7-2 to TRBJ2-1; tentatively, D is TRBD1 or TRBD2 (5 bases each). Germline lookup yields CDR1 SGHTA and CDR2 FQGNSA. The germline V and J ends were trimmed by 3 bases and 5 bases, with 8 bases remaining between them. CDR3 size: 13 residues. DNA for the CDR3: TGTGCCAGCAGCTTGGGACGCAACAATGAGCAGTTCTTC. Amino acids: CASSLGRNNEQFF.

Of note for this clone: Its ends do not fully match the called genes, so a read error is possible. This chain connects TRBV29-1 to TRBJ2-7; TRBD1 matches at 7 bases. The CDR3 is 13 residues long. Germline V gene data show CDR1 as SQVTM and CDR2 as ANQGSEA. The CDR3 sequence: CSDLRDSMIPEGF. For the CDR3, the DNA is TGCAGCGACTTAAGGGACAGTATGATACCAGAGGGCTTC.

The chain carries TRBV6-6 and TRBJ2-7; possibly TRBD1 or TRBD2 for D (5 bases each). V shed 0 bases and J shed 5 bases, with 17 bases lying between them. Germline V lookup: CDR1 MNHNY, CDR2 SVGAGI (reference sequence). There are 16 residues in the CDR3. CDR3 nucleotide sequence: TGTGCCAGCAGTTACTCGAACCGGGGCACGGCGGACGAGCAGTACTTC. It yields the protein CASSYSNRGTADEQYF.

The chain joins TRBV5-4 to TRBJ1-1, with D uncertain. V lost 3 bases and J lost 5, with 11 bases in between. This CDR3 is 13 amino acids long. Germline V gives CDR1 SGHNT, CDR2 YYREEE (reference sequence). CDR3 coding DNA: TGTGCCAGCAGCTCAGGACTGGGGACTGAAGCTTTCTTT. Translating it yields CASSSGLGTEAFF.

The chain is built from TRBV5-1 and TRBJ1-2; TRBD1 matches 9 bases. With V trimmed by 4 bases and J by 8 bases, 6 bases remained unmatched. The CDR3 length is 13 residues. CDR1 and CDR2 (germline): SGHRS, YFSETQ. The CDR3 DNA is TGCGCCAGCAGCCCGGGACAGGGCAGAGGCTACACCTTC. Protein: CASSPGQGRGYTF.

J is TRBJ2-6 and V is TRBV9; 7 bases fit TRBD2. Unmatched junction bases numbered 10, after V lost 4 bases and J lost 0 bases. The germline V gene encodes CDR1 SGDLS and CDR2 YYNGEE. This CDR3 contains 18 residues. The CDR3 DNA follows: TGTGCCAGCAGCCCTAGTGGGCGGGGGAGCTCTGGGGCCAACGTCCTGACTTTC. It is translated as CASSPSGRGSSGANVLTF.

The rearrangement uses TRBV5-6 and TRBJ1-1; D call uncertain. V gave up 4 bases and J gave up 5 bases, with 6 bases separating them. CDR3 length: 11 amino acids. Germline CDR1 is SGHDT and CDR2 is YYEEEE. The CDR3 nucleotides read TGTGCCAGCAGCCGGGAGACTGAAGCTTTCTTT. This codes for CASSRETEAFF.

The chain couples TRBV10-3 to TRBJ2-3; 9 bases match TRBD2. Germline V gene sequence: CDR1 ENHRY, CDR2 SYGVKD. Losses at the gene ends were 10 bases for V and 2 bases for J; bases not matched to a gene: 7. CDR3 length: 14 amino acids. The CDR3 sequence: CATRVAGDTDTQYF. In nucleotides, the CDR3 is TGTGCCACCAGGGTAGCGGGAGACACAGATACGCAGTATTTT.

The V call is TRBV4-3, the J call TRBJ2-1, with a weak D call TRBD2 (5 bases). The germline gives CDR1 LGHNA, CDR2 YSLEER. The CDR3 sequence is 15 residues long. V lost 0 bases and J 4 bases, leaving 10 bases between the germline ends. This chain's CDR3 is CASSQELDLYNEQFF. In DNA form, the CDR3 reads TGCGCCAGCAGCCAAGAGTTGGACTTGTACAATGAGCAGTTCTTC.

The rearrangement uses TRBV5-1 and TRBJ2-7, with 8 bases aligning to TRBD1. The CDR3 totals 16 residues. V was clipped by 1 base and J by 4 bases; unmatched bases: 10. In germline, CDR1 is SGHRS, CDR2 YFSETQ. The CDR3 loop is CASSLNPRDRGYEQYF. The CDR3 nucleotides are TGCGCCAGCAGCTTGAACCCTCGCGACAGGGGATACGAGCAGTACTTC. The variable domain in full, with the rest retrieved from reference TRBV5-1 and TRBJ2-7, is KAGVTQTPRYLIKTRGQQVTLSCSPISGHRSVSWYQQTPGQGLQFLFEYFSETQRNKGNFPGRFSGRQFSNSRSEMNVSTLELGDSALYLCASSLNPRDRGYEQYFGPGTRLTVT.

The chain combines TRBV27 with TRBJ2-5; D may match TRBD1 or TRBD2 (6 bases each). This CDR3 is built from 16 residues. V was trimmed by 4 bases and J by 4 bases, leaving 19 bases between them. The germline V gene has CDR1 MNHEY and CDR2 SMNVEV (reference sequence). The CDR3 nucleotides read TGTGCCAGCAGTTCCCCGTGGGGGGCCTCGGGAGAGACCCAGTACTTC. Translated: CASSSPWGASGETQYF.

CDR3 sequence (DNA): TGTGCCGGCGCCCCGGGACTCCCTGGGACAGATACGCAGTATTTT. This gives the protein CAGAPGLPGTDTQYF. The J gene is TRBJ2-3, the V gene TRBV21-1; TRBD2 reflects the table's D call only, with no check against the DNA. TRBV21-1 is a recognized pseudogene. This CDR3 is built from 15 residues.

The chain carries TRBV27 and TRBJ1-2; D is perhaps TRBD1 (6 bases). V gave up 4 bases and J gave up 4 bases, with 16 bases separating them. The CDR3 is 15 amino acids. Germline CDR1 reads MNHEY; CDR2 reads SMNVEV (reference sequence). The DNA for the CDR3 is TGTGCCAGCAGTTCCCAACAGGGTTTGTTCTATGGCTACACCTTC. Translated, it gives CASSSQQGLFYGYTF.

V usage is TRBV12-3 or TRBV12-4 and J usage is TRBJ2-1; D uncertain. V lost 5 bases and J lost 8, with 13 bases in between. CDR3 size: 13 residues. The CDR3: CASSPSRLDEQFF. The CDR3 nucleotides read TGTGCCAGCAGTCCCTCTCGGCTGGATGAGCAGTTCTTC.

This chain uses TRBV28 with TRBJ1-5, with TRBD1 as a possible D gene (5 bases). This CDR3 has 14 residues. Germline V gene data show CDR1 as MDHEN and CDR2 as SYDVKM. Trimming took off 5 bases at V and 7 bases at J, with 15 bases between the two ends. DNA for the CDR3: TGTGCCAGCAGTCCCCAACTAGGGGCCCAGCCCCAGCATTTT. As protein: CASSPQLGAQPQHF. Full variable domain (remainder filled in from reference TRBV28 and TRBJ1-5): DVKVTQSSRYLVKRTGEKVFLECVQDMDHENMFWYRQDPGLGLRLIYFSYDVKMKEKGDIPEGYSVSREKKERFSLILESASTNQTSMYLCASSPQLGAQPQHFGDGTRLSIL.

V is TRBV10-1 and J is TRBJ2-1; D unclear. V was clipped by 5 bases and J by 8 bases, with 28 bases between them. This CDR3 has 18 amino acids. The germline CDR1 and CDR2 sequences are WNHNN and SYGVQD (reference sequence). The CDR3 bases are TGCGCCAGCAGTCTTGACACTCGTGTACGCCCCCGGTTCTATGAGCAGTTCTTC. Protein: CASSLDTRVRPRFYEQFF.

The gene calls are TRBV30 and TRBJ1-4, with D possibly being TRBD1 (5 bases). Germline lookup yields CDR1 GTSNPN and CDR2 SVGIG (reference sequence). The CDR3 sequence is 13 residues long. Here the CDR3 DNA reads TGTGCACAAAGTCGGGACTCGAATGAAAAACTGTTTTTT. It yields the protein CAQSRDSNEKLFF. Drawing the rest from reference TRBV30 and TRBJ1-4, the complete variable domain is SQTIHQWPATLVQPVGSPLSLECTVEGTSNPNLYWYRQAAGRGLQLLFYSVGIGQISSEVPQNLSASRPQDRQFILSSKKLLLSDSGFYLCAQSRDSNEKLFFGSGTQLSVL.

V gene TRBV18 combines with J gene TRBJ1-5; no clear D gene. Germline loops: CDR1 KGHSH, CDR2 LQKENI. This CDR3 has 15 residues. Deletions cut 2 bases from V and 0 bases from J, with 8 bases between. The DNA of the CDR3 is TGTGCCAGCTCACCAGGGTTTAGTAGCAATCAGCCCCAGCATTTT. Residues: CASSPGFSSNQPQHF.

This chain joins TRBV19 and TRBJ2-7; no clear D. The CDR3 is made up of 11 amino acids. V lost 3 bases and J 3 bases, leaving 3 bases between the germline ends. The germline CDR1 and CDR2 sequences are LNHDA and SQIVND (reference sequence). The DNA of the CDR3 is TGTGCCAGTAGTATCGACTACGAGCAGTACTTC. Translating gives CASSIDYEQYF.

The chain employs TRBV18 and TRBJ1-1, with TRBD1 as a possible D gene (5 bases). The CDR3 has 17 amino acids. Germline CDR1 KGHSH, CDR2 LQKENI. V lost 1 base and J 0 bases, leaving 15 bases between the germline ends. This CDR3 reads CASSPLAGPRMNTEAFF. Here the CDR3 DNA reads TGTGCCAGCTCACCACTCGCGGGGCCCCGTATGAACACTGAAGCTTTCTTT. Combining the CDR3 with reference TRBV18 and TRBJ1-1 gives the whole variable domain NAGVMQNPRHLVRRRGQEARLRCSPMKGHSHVYWYRQLPEEGLKFMVYLQKENIIDESGMPKERFSAEFPKEGPSILRIQQVVRGDSAAYFCASSPLAGPRMNTEAFFGQGTRLTVV.

The chain joins TRBV24-1 to TRBJ2-6; D is possibly TRBD2 (6 bases). This CDR3 has 18 residues. Germline V gives CDR1 KGHDR, CDR2 SFDVKD. V was pared by 3 bases and J by 3 bases, with 17 bases between. The CDR3 is CATSDGRSSVGGANVLTF. CDR3 nucleotide sequence: TGTGCCACCAGTGATGGTCGGTCTAGCGTAGGTGGGGCCAACGTCCTGACTTTC.

The chain combines TRBV29-1 with TRBJ2-1, with a tentative D call TRBD2 (5 bases). There are 15 residues in the CDR3. V lost 4 bases and J 0 bases, leaving 13 bases between the germline ends. CDR1 SQVTM and CDR2 ANQGSEA come from the germline V gene. This CDR3 reads CSVVRALSSYNEQFF. CDR3 coding DNA: TGCAGCGTTGTGAGGGCGCTCAGCTCCTACAATGAGCAGTTCTTC.

The rearrangement links TRBV4-1 to TRBJ1-5; D is perhaps TRBD1 (5 bases). The CDR3 has 17 residues. V lost 4 bases and J lost 0, with 16 bases in between. Germline values: CDR1 MGHRA, CDR2 YSYEKL. The DNA for the CDR3 is TGCGCCAGCAGCCGCGAGGGGAGCGGGCCTAGCAATCAGCCCCAGCATTTT. Translation: CASSREGSGPSNQPQHF.

This chain links TRBV28 with TRBJ1-6, with TRBD1 matching over 8 bases. CDR1 and CDR2 (germline): MDHEN, SYDVKM. The CDR3 covers 14 residues. J was trimmed by 10 bases and V by 6 bases; bases with no gene match: 8. In DNA, the CDR3 is TGTGCCAGCAGCCCCGGACAGGGCAAATCACCCCTCCACTTT. Protein sequence: CASSPGQGKSPLHF.